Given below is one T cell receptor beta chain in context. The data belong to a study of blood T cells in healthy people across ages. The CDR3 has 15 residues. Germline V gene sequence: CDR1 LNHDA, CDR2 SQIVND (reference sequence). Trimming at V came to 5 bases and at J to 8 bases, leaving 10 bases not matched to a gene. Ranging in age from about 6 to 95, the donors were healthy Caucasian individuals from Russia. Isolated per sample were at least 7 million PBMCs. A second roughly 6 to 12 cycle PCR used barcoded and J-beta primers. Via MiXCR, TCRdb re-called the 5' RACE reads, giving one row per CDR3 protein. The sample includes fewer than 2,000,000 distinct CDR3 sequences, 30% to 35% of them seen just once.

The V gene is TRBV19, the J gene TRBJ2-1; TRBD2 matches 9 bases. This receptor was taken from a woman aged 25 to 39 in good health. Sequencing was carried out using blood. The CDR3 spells CASSPLAGVWDEQFF. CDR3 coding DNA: TGTGCCAGTAGTCCATTAGCGGGGGTATGGGATGAGCAGTTCTTC.